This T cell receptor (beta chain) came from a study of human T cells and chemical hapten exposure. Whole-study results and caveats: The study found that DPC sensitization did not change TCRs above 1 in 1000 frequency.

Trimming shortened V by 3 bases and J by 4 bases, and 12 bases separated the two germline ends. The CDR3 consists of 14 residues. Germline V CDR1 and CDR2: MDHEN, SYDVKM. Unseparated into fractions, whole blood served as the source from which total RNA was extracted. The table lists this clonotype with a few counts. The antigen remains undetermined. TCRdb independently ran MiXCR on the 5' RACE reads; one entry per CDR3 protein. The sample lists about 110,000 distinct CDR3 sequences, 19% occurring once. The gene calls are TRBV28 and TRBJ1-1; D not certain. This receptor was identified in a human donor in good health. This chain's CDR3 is CASSFRGLATEAFF. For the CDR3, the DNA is TGTGCCAGCAGTTTTAGAGGGCTGGCCACTGAAGCTTTCTTT. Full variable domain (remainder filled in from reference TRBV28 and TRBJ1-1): DVKVTQSSRYLVKRTGEKVFLECVQDMDHENMFWYRQDPGLGLRLIYFSYDVKMKEKGDIPEGYSVSREKKERFSLILESASTNQTSMYLCASSFRGLATEAFFGQGTRLTVV.